These 12 T cell receptor beta chains came from one sample sequenced in a study of human T cells and chemical hapten exposure (dated by TCRdb to about 2021). The label giving this sample's time point can be read as: pre-sensitization, week 0. The treatment or condition label corresponds to: therapeutic diphenylcyclopropenone sensitization with weekly scalp DPC. Library preparation was by RACE. The instrument was a NextSeq 500. In-frame beta chains were kept once TCRdb had trimmed the public reads at Q25 with fastp and called clones with MiXCR. Every distinct CDR3 protein forms one entry, paired with its most common genes and DNA. The sample table holds 350,000 to 450,000 distinct CDR3 sequences, of which around 5.5% were seen once. Jointly, the top ten make up just over 2.5% of the sample. The starting material was whole blood, obtained in connection with sensitization to the hapten diphenylcyclopropenone (DPC). The receptors were gathered from a woman between 45 and 60 years old with alopecia areata. Some clones in this sample may be carry-over from other donors' samples.

This clonotype occurred a few times. The chain links TRBV6-1 to TRBJ1-5, with 8 bases aligning to TRBD1. In germline, CDR1 is MNHNS, CDR2 SASEGT. The trim removed 4 bases at V and 2 bases at J, leaving 10 bases unmatched. This CDR3 has 17 amino acids. Here the CDR3 reads CASSAGTGSMGNQPQHF. The CDR3 nucleotides read TGTGCCAGCAGTGCCGGGACAGGATCGATGGGCAATCAGCCCCAGCATTTT.

This clonotype was detected many times. The chain employs TRBV20-1 and TRBJ1-4; D gene uncertain. There are 12 residues in the CDR3. Germline CDR1 is DFQATT and CDR2 is SNEGSKA (reference sequence). V lost 5 bases and J lost 7, with 11 bases in between. CDR3 sequence reads: CSAEVRPEKLFF. The CDR3 region has the DNA TGCAGTGCTGAGGTCCGTCCTGAAAAACTGTTTTTT.

This sequence joins TRBV6-5 and TRBJ1-2; no firm D call. V was trimmed by 0 bases and J by 8 bases, leaving 13 bases between them. This CDR3 is 14 amino acids long. Germline CDR1 MNHEY, CDR2 SVGAGI. In DNA, the CDR3 is TGTGCCAGCAGTTACTCGATAACACCTATCGGCTACACCTTC. Translation: CASSYSITPIGYTF.

In its sample, this clonotype was seen a few times. CDR3 nucleotide sequence: TGTGCCTCGGGGACTAGCGGGACCTCCTACAATGAGCAGTTCTTC. Protein product: CASGTSGTSYNEQFF. The chain has TRBV10-3 and TRBJ2-1; 13 positions match TRBD2. J gave up 0 bases and V 11 bases, and 4 bases lay outside the gene matches. Germline values: CDR1 ENHRY, CDR2 SYGVKD. The CDR3 covers 15 residues.

The chain carries TRBV28 and TRBJ1-6, with 7 bases fitting TRBD1. V trimming: 2 bases; J trimming: 19 bases; junction bases outside the gene matches: 11. Germline V gene data show CDR1 as MDHEN and CDR2 as SYDVKM. There are 13 residues in the CDR3. Written as DNA, the CDR3 is TGTGCCAGCAGTTTAAATATTTTAGGGACAGCACACTTT. Translation: CASSLNILGTAHF. Variable domain in full (rest from reference TRBV28 and TRBJ1-6): DVKVTQSSRYLVKRTGEKVFLECVQDMDHENMFWYRQDPGLGLRLIYFSYDVKMKEKGDIPEGYSVSREKKERFSLILESASTNQTSMYLCASSLNILGTAHFGNGTRLTVT.

This clonotype appeared many times. V is TRBV2 and J is TRBJ1-1; the D is unclear. Germline CDR1 reads SNHLY; CDR2 reads FYNNEI. The CDR3 spans 12 residues. V lost 9 bases and J 4 bases, leaving 12 bases between the germline ends. The CDR3 DNA follows: TGTGCCAGTGTACAGCGGGGCACTGAAGCTTTCTTT. This encodes CASVQRGTEAFF.

This clonotype was seen only a few times. This chain links TRBV28 with TRBJ1-5; D is ambiguous. CDR1 MDHEN and CDR2 SYDVKM come from the germline V gene. The V gene lost 8 bases and the J gene lost 0 bases, with 14 bases spanning the gap. This CDR3 is built from 15 residues. This CDR3 reads CASLGSPISNQPQHF. DNA of the CDR3: TGTGCCAGCTTGGGGTCCCCTATTAGCAATCAGCCCCAGCATTTT.

This clonotype showed up just a few times. This chain uses TRBV6-6 with TRBJ2-5; D uncertain. In germline, CDR1 is MNHNY, CDR2 SVGAGI (reference sequence). Trimming pared 6 bases from V and 5 bases from J, leaving 16 bases between. The CDR3 is 14 residues long. The CDR3 here is CASRGSQASETQYF. Written as DNA, the CDR3 is TGTGCCAGCAGGGGCTCGCAGGCTTCGGAGACCCAGTACTTC.

This clonotype was seen at least ten times. The CDR3, as DNA: TGCGCCAGCAGCCAAGATTTGGCCTACGAGCAGTACTTC. Its translation is CASSQDLAYEQYF. The chain links TRBV4-1 to TRBJ2-7; D is undetermined. Deletions cut 0 bases from V and 2 bases from J, with 5 bases between. The CDR3 totals 13 residues. CDR1 and CDR2 (germline): MGHRA, YSYEKL.

This clonotype was seen a handful of times. The V and J genes are TRBV30 and TRBJ1-6; 7 bases agree with TRBD1. From germline, CDR1 is GTSNPN and CDR2 SVGIG (reference sequence). The CDR3 sequence is 14 residues long. Germline trimming cut 3 bases from V and 11 bases from J; bases unmatched to any gene: 10. The chain's CDR3 is CAWSHSQGNAPLHF. In nucleotides, the CDR3 is TGTGCCTGGAGCCATTCACAGGGGAACGCACCCCTCCACTTT.

The V call is TRBV11-3, the J call TRBJ2-2; 9 nucleotides match TRBD1. This CDR3 spans 15 amino acids. V dropped 1 base and J dropped 6; count of bases not matched to a gene: 3. Germline CDR1 and CDR2: SGHNT and YENEEA. The CDR3 spells CASSLGGQGAGELFF. In DNA form, the CDR3 reads TGTGCCAGCAGCTTAGGGGGACAGGGAGCCGGGGAGCTGTTTTTT.

This clonotype was counted ten times or more. This chain connects TRBV9 to TRBJ1-1; a weak D match, TRBD1 (5 bases). Per the germline V gene, CDR1 is SGDLS and CDR2 is YYNGEE. V was trimmed by 4 bases and J by 6 bases, leaving 19 bases between them. This CDR3 region has 15 residues. The CDR3 loop reads CASSPYQGTGAEAFF. Written as DNA, the CDR3 is TGTGCCAGCAGCCCCTACCAAGGGACGGGAGCTGAAGCTTTCTTT. Full variable domain (remainder filled in from reference TRBV9 and TRBJ1-1): DSGVTQTPKHLITATGQRVTLRCSPRSGDLSVYWYQQSLDQGLQFLIQYYNGEERAKGNILERFSAQQFPDLHSELNLSSLELGDSALYFCASSPYQGTGAEAFFGQGTRLTVV.